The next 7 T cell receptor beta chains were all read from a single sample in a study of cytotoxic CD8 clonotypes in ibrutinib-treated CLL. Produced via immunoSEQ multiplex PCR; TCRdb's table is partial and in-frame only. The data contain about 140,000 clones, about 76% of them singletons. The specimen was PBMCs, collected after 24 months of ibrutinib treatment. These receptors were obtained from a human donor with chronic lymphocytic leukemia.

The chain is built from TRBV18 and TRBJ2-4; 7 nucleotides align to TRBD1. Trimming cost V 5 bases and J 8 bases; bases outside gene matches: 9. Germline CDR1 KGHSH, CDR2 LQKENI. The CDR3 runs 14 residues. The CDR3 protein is CASSISTGIDIQYF. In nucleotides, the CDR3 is TGTGCCAGCTCAATCTCGACAGGGATCGACATTCAGTACTTC.

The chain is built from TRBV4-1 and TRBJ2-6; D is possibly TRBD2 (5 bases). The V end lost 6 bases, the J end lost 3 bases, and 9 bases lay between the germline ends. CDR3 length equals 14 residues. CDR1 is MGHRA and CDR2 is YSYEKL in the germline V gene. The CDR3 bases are TGCGCCAGCAGGGGAGAGGATGGGGCCAACGTCCTGACTTTC. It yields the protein CASRGEDGANVLTF.

The CDR3 DNA sequence: TGTGCCAGCAGCGCAGGCGGGGACGGTAGGGTTCAGCCCCAGCATTTT. Its protein is CASSAGGDGRVQPQHF. The chain recombines TRBV7-2 with TRBJ1-5; a possible D gene is TRBD1 (5 bases). V was trimmed by 5 bases and J by 6 bases, leaving 20 bases between them. Germline values: CDR1 SGHTA, CDR2 FQGNSA. The length of the CDR3 is 16 residues.

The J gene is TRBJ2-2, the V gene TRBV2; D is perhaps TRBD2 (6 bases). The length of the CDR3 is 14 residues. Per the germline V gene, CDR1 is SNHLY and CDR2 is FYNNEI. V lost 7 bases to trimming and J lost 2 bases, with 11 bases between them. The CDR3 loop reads CASTGTRNTGELFF. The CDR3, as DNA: TGTGCCAGCACGGGGACTCGTAACACCGGGGAGCTGTTTTTT.

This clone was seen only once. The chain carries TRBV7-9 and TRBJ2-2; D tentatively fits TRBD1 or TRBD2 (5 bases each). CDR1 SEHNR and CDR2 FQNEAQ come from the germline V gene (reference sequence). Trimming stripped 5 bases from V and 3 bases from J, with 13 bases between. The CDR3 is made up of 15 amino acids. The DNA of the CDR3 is TGTGCCAGCAGCCCGGGACCACTGTACACCGGGGAGCTGTTTTTT. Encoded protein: CASSPGPLYTGELFF.

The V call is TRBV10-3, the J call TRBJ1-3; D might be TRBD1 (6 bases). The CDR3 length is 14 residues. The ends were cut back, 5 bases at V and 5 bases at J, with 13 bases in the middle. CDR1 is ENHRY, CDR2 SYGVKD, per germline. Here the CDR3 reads CAISPGAGRNTIYF. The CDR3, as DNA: TGTGCCATCAGTCCGGGGGCAGGCAGAAACACCATATATTTT.

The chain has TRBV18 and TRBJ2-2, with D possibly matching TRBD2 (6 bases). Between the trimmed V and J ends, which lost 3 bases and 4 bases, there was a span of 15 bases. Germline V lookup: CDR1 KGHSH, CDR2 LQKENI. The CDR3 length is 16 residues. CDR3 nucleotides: TGTGCCAGCTCACCGCGGGACTGGGATGTCACCGGGGAGCTGTTTTTT. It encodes CASSPRDWDVTGELFF.